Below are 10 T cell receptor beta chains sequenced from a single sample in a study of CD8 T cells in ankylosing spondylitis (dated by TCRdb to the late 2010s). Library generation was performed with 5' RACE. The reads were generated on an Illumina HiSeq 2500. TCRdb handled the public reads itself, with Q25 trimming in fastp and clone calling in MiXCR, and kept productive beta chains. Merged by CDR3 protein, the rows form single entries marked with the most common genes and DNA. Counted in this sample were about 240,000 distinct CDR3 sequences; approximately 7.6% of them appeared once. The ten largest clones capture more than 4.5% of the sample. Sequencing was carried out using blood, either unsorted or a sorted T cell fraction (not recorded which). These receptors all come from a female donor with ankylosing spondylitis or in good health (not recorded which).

In DNA form, the CDR3 reads TGCGCCAGCAGCCAAACGGGACTAGCGGGAGGTGCAGATACGCAGTATTTT. The encoded protein is CASSQTGLAGGADTQYF. V usage is TRBV4-3 and J usage is TRBJ2-3; 15 bases line up with TRBD2. Germline CDR1 reads LGHNA; CDR2 reads YSLEER. This CDR3 region has 17 residues. Unmatched junction bases numbered 4, after V lost 2 bases and J lost 4 bases.

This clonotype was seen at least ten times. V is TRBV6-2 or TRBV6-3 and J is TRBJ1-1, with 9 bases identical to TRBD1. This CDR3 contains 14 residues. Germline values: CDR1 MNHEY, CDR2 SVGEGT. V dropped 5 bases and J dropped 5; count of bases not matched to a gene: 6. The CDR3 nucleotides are TGTGCCAGCAGTGTAAGACAGGGGGTGACTGAAGCTTTCTTT. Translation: CASSVRQGVTEAFF.

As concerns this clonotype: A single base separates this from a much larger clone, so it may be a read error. The DNA for the CDR3 is TGTGTCAGCAGCTTAGCTCTGGGACACCGCGTCGGCTACACCTTC. Translation gives CVSSLALGHRVGYTF. The V call is TRBV7-9, the J call TRBJ1-2; D is possibly TRBD1 (6 bases). Germline-derived CDR1 and CDR2 are SEHNR and FQNEAQ (reference sequence). The CDR3 has 15 residues.

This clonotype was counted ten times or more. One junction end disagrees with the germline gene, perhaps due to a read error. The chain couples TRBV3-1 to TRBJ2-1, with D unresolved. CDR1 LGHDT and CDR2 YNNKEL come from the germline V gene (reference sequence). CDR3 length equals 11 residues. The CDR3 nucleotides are TGCGCCAGCAGCCAAGGGAATGAGCAGTTCTTC. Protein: CASSQGNEQFF.

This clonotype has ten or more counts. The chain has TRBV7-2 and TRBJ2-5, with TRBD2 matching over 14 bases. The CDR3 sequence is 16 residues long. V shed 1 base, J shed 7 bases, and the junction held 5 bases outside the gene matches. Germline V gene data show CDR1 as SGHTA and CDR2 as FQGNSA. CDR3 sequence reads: CASSLGLAGGPRTQYF. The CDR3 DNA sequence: TGTGCCAGCAGCTTAGGACTAGCGGGAGGGCCGAGGACCCAGTACTTC.

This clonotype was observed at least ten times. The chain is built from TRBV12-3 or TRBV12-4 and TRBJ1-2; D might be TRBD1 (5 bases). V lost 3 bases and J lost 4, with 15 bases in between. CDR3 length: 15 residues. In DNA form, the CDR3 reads TGTGCCAGCAGTTTGGCAGGACAAGCGGGCTATGGCTACACCTTC. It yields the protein CASSLAGQAGYGYTF.

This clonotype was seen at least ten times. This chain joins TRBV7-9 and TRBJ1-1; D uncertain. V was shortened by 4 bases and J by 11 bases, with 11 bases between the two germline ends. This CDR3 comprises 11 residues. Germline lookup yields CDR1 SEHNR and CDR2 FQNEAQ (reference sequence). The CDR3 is CASSYNEGAFF. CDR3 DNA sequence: TGTGCCAGCAGCTACAATGAAGGCGCTTTCTTT.

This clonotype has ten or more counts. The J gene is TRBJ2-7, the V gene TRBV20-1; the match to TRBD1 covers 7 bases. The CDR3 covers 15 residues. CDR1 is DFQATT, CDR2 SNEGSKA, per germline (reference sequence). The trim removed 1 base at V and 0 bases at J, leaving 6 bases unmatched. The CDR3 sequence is CSARARDSFSYEQYF. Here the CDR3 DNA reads TGCAGTGCTAGAGCCCGGGACAGTTTCTCCTACGAGCAGTACTTC.

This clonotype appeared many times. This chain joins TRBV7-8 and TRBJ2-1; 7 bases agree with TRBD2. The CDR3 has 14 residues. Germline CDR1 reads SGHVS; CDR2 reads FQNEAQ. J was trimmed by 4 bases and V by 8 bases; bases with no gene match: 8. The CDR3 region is CASSSAGEYNEQFF. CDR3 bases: TGTGCCAGCTCGAGTGCGGGGGAATACAATGAGCAGTTCTTC.

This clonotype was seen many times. CDR3 in DNA: TGTGCCAGCAGTGGAGGGACACCCTTCTCTGGGGCCAACGTCCTGACTTTC. Encoded protein: CASSGGTPFSGANVLTF. The chain recombines TRBV6-1 with TRBJ2-6; D might be TRBD1 (6 bases). The V and J ends lost 4 bases and 0 bases respectively, with 13 bases between them. This CDR3 region has 17 residues. The germline CDR1 and CDR2 sequences are MNHNS and SASEGT.